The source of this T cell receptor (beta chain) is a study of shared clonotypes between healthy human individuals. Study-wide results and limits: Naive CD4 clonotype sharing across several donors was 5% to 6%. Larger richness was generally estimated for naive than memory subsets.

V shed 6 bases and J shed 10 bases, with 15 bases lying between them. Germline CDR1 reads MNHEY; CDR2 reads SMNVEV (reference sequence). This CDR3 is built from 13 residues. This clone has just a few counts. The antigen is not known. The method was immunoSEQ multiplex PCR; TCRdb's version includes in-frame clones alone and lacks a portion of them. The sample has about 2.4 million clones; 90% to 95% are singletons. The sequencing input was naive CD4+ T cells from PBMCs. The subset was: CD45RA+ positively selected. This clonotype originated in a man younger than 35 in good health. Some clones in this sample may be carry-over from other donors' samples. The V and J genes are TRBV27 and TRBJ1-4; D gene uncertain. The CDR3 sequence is CASSRGRSLKLFF. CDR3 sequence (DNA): TGTGCCAGCAGCCGCGGTCGGTCTTTAAAACTGTTTTTT. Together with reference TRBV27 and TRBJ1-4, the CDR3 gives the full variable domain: EAQVTQNPRYLITVTGKKLTVTCSQNMNHEYMSWYRQDPGLGLRQIYYSMNVEVTDKGDVPEGYKVSRKEKRNFPLILESPSPNQTSLYFCASSRGRSLKLFFGSGTQLSVL.